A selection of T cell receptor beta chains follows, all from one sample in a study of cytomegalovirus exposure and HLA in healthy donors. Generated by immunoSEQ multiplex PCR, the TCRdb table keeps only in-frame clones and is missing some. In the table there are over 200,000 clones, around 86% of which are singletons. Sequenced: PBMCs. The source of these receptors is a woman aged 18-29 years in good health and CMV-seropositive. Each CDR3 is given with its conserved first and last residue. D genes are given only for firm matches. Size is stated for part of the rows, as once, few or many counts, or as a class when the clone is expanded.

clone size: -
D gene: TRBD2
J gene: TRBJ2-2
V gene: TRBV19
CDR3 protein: CASSLLAGEETGELFF

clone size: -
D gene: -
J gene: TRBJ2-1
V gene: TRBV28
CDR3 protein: CASSFNNEQFF

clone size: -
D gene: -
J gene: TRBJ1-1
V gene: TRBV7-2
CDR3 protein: CASSSGGGTEAFF

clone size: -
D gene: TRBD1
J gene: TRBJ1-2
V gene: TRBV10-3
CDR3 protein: CAISQTGGNYGYTF

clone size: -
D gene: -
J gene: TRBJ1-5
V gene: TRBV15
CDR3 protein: CATSSRVGQPQHF

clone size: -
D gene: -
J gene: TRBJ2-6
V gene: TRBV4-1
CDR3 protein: CASSQDRGYGANVLTF

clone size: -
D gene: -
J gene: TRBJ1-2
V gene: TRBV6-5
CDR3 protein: CASSYSGSGMGYGYTF

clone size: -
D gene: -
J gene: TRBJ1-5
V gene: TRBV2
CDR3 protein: CASSKGGLEAQHF

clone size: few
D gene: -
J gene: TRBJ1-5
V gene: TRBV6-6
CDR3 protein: CASGTSRAQSNQPQHF

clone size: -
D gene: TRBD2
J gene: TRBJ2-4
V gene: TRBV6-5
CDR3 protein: CASSLLAGEGNIQYF

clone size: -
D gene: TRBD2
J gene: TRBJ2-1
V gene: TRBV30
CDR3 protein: CACRPGLAGVTSSYNEQFF

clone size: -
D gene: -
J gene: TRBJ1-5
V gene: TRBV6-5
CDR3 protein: CASSPAGYSNQPQHF

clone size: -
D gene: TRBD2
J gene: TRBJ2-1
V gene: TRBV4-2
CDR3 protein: CASLGGRGYNEQFF

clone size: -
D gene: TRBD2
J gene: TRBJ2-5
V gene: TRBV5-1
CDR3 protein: CASSETSGRAAGETQYF

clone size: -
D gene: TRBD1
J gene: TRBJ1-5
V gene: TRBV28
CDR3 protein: CASRYTTGAGNQPQHF

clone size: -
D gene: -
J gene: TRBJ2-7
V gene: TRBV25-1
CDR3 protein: CASGAVANPYEQYF

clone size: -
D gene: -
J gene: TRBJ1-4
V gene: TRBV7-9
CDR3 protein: CASSLSYGRDNEKLFF

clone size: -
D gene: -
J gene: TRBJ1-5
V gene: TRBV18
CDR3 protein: CASSRAGVNQPQHF

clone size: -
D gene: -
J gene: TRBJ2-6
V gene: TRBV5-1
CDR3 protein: CASSLEVVRGSGANVLTF

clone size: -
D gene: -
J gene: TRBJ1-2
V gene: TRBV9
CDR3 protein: CASSVDPGDGYGYTF